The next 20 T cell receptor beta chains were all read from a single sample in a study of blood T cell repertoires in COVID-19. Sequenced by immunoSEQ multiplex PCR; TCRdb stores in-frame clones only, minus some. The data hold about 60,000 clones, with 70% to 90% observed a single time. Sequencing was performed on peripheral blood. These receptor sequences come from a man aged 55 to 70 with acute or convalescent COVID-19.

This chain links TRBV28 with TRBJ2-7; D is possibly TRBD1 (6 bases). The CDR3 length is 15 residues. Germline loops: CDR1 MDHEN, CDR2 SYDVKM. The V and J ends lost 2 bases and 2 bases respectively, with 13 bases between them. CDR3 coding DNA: TGTGCCAGCAGTTTAGGGGGCGACAGGACCTACGAGCAGTACTTC. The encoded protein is CASSLGGDRTYEQYF.

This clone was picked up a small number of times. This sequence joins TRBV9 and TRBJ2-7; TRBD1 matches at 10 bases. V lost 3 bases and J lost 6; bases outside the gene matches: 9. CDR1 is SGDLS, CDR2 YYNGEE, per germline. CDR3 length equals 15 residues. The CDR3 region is CASSASPGQGIEQYF. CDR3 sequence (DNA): TGTGCCAGCAGCGCCAGCCCGGGACAGGGGATCGAGCAGTACTTC.

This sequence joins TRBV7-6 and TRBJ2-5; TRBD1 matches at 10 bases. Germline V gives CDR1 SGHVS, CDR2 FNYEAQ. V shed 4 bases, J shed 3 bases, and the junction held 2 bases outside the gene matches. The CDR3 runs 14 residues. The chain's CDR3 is CASSSGQGKETQYF. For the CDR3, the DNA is TGTGCCAGCAGCTCGGGACAGGGGAAAGAGACCCAGTACTTC.

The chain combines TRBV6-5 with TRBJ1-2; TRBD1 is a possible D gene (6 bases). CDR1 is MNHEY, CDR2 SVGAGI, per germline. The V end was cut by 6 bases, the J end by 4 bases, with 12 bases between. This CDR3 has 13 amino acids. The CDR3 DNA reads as TGTGCCAGCAGCTTCGACAGGAGCTATGGCTACACCTTC. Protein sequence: CASSFDRSYGYTF.

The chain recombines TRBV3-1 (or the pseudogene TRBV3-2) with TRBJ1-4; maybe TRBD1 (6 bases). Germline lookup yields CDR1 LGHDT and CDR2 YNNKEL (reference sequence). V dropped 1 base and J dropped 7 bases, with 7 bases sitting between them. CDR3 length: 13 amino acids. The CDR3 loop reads CASSQGGGEKLFF. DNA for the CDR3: TGTGCCAGCAGCCAAGGAGGGGGTGAAAAACTGTTTTTT.

CDR3: CASSIGSGHPNTGELFF. CDR3 DNA sequence: TGTGCCAGTAGTATCGGTTCGGGACACCCGAACACCGGGGAGCTGTTTTTT. The chain recombines TRBV19 with TRBJ2-2; possibly TRBD1 for D (6 bases). Trimming pared 3 bases from V and 0 bases from J, leaving 14 bases between. CDR3 length: 17 amino acids. Per germline, CDR1 LNHDA and CDR2 SQIVND (reference sequence).

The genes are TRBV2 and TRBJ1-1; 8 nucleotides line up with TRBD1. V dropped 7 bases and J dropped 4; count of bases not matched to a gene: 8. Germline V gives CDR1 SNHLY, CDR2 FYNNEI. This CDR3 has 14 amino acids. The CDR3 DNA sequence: TGTGCCAGCATCTGGACAGGGCCGGTCACTGAAGCTTTCTTT. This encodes CASIWTGPVTEAFF.

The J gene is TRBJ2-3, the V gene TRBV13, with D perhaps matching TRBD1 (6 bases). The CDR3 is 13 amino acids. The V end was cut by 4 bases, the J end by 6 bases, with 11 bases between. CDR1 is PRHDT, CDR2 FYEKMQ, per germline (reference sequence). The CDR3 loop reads CASSYQRGDTQYF. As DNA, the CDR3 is TGTGCCAGCAGCTACCAGAGGGGGGATACGCAGTATTTT.

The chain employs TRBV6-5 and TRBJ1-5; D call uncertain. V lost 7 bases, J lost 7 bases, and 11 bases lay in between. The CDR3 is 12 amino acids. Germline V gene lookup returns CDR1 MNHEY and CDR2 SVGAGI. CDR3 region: CASMRVGQPQHF. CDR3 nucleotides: TGTGCCAGCATGAGGGTAGGGCAGCCCCAGCATTTT.

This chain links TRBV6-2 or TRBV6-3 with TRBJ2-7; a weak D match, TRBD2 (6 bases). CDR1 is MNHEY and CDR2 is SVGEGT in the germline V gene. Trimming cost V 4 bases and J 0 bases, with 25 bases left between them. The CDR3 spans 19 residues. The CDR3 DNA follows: TGTGCCAGCAGTTCGCACCGCTTGGGGGAGACGCGGGGCTCCTACGAGCAGTACTTC. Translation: CASSSHRLGETRGSYEQYF.

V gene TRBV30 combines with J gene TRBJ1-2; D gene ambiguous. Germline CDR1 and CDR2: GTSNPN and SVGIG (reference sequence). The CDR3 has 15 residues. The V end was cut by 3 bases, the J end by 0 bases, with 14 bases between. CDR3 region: CAWSAGFGANYGYTF. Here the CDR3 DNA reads TGTGCCTGGAGCGCAGGATTCGGGGCTAACTATGGCTACACCTTC.

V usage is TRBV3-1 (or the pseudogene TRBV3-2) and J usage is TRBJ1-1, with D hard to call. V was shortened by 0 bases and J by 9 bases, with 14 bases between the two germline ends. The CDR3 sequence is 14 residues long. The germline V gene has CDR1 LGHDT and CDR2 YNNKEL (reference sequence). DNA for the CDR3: TGTGCCAGCAGCCAAGATCTCGCGGCCTTCAAAGCTTTCTTT. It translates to CASSQDLAAFKAFF.

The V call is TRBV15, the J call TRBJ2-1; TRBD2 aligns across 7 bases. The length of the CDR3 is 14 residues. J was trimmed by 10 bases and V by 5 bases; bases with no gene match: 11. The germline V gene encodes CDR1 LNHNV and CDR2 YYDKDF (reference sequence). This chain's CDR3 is CATSVRMGEGEQFF. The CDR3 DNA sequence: TGTGCCACCAGCGTCCGCATGGGGGAGGGCGAGCAGTTCTTC.

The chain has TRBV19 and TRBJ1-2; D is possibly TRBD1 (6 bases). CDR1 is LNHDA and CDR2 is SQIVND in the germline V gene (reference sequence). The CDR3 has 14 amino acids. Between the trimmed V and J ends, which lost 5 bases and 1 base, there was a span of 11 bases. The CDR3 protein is CASSGGILNYGYTF. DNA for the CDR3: TGTGCCAGTAGTGGGGGCATACTTAACTATGGCTACACCTTC.

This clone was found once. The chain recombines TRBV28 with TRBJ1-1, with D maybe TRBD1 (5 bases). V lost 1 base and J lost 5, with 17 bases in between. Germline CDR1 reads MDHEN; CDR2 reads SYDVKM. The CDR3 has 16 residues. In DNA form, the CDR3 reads TGTGCCAGCAGTTTATTACAGTTGGGACTAGGGACTGAAGCTTTCTTT. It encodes CASSLLQLGLGTEAFF.

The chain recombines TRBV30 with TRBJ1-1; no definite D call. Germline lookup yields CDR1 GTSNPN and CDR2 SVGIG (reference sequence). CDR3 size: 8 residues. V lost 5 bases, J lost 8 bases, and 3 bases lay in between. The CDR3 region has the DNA TGTGCCTGGTCAGAAGCTTTCTTT. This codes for CAWSEAFF.

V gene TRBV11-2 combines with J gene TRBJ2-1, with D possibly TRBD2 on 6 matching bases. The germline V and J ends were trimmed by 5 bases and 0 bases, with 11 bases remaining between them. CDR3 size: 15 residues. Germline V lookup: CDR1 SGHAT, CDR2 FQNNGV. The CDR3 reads CASSQTSSSYNEQFF. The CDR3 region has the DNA TGTGCCAGCAGCCAAACTAGCAGCTCCTACAATGAGCAGTTCTTC.

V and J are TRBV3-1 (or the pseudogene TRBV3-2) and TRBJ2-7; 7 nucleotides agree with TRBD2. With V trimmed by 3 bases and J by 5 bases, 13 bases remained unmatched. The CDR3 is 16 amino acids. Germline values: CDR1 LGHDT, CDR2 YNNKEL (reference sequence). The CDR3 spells CASSQGVRREFDEQYF. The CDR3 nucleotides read TGTGCCAGCAGCCAGGGGGTTAGGCGGGAGTTCGACGAGCAGTACTTC.

The CDR3 here is CASSPPLYPEGTDTQYF. The CDR3 DNA reads TGTGCCAGCAGCCCCCCTCTCTATCCCGAGGGCACAGATACGCAGTATTTT. The chain employs TRBV6-2 or TRBV6-3 and TRBJ2-3, with D hard to call. Germline V gene data show CDR1 as MNHEY and CDR2 as SVGEGT. Deletions cut 6 bases from V and 1 base from J, with 20 bases between. This CDR3 spans 17 amino acids.

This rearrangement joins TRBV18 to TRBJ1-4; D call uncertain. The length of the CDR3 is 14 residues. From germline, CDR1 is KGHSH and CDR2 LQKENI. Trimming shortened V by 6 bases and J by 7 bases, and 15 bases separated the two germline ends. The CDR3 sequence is CASSPGSPSEKLFF. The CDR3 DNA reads TGTGCCAGCTCCCCGGGGAGTCCGAGTGAAAAACTGTTTTTT.